One and the same sample provided the 29 T cell receptor beta chains below, sequenced in a study of ipilimumab plus nivolumab after autologous stem cell transplantation (dated by TCRdb to the early 2020s). The method behind the library was the immunoSEQ multiplex PCR assay. Not all clones reach the TCRdb copy of this immuneACCESS table, which keeps in-frame sequences only. Checked studies attribute under half of the gap to unresolved V genes and leave the rest unexplained. The sample contains tens of thousands of clones, around 83% of them found a single time. The ten largest clones add up to around 5.2% of the sample. Sequenced material: PBMCs, taken in a trial of ipilimumab plus nivolumab as post-transplant consolidation. The source is a male donor with diffuse large B-cell lymphoma.

The chain couples TRBV6-6 to TRBJ2-1; maybe TRBD2 (5 bases). Germline CDR1 reads MNHNY; CDR2 reads SVGAGI (reference sequence). V lost 7 bases to trimming and J lost 6 bases, with 16 bases between them. This CDR3 is built from 14 residues. CDR3 DNA sequence: TGTGCCAGCAAAAGAGGAGGACGGGGCAATGAGCAGTTCTTC. Amino acid sequence: CASKRGGRGNEQFF.

V is TRBV6-1 and J is TRBJ2-7; D ambiguous. Trimming took off 3 bases at V and 0 bases at J, with 24 bases between the two ends. Germline V gene lookup returns CDR1 MNHNS and CDR2 SASEGT. This CDR3 is built from 19 residues. CDR3 region: CASSDSQHFKWQFSYEQYF. The CDR3 nucleotides are TGTGCCAGCAGTGATAGTCAGCATTTTAAATGGCAATTCTCCTACGAGCAGTACTTC.

The V call is TRBV5-1, the J call TRBJ2-1; 8 nucleotides agree with TRBD2. Losses at the gene ends were 3 bases for V and 4 bases for J; bases not matched to a gene: 9. CDR3 length equals 16 residues. Germline loops: CDR1 SGHRS, CDR2 YFSETQ. CDR3 nucleotides: TGCGCCAGCAGCTCAACGGGGGGGGCCCCTTACAATGAGCAGTTCTTC. This gives the protein CASSSTGGAPYNEQFF.

This chain uses TRBV15 with TRBJ1-2; no definite D call. Germline V gives CDR1 LNHNV, CDR2 YYDKDF (reference sequence). V lost 6 bases and J 0 bases, leaving 11 bases between the germline ends. This CDR3 spans 14 amino acids. CDR3 sequence: CATSRFEANYGYTF. The CDR3 coding sequence is TGTGCCACCAGTCGGTTCGAGGCTAACTATGGCTACACCTTC.

This clone was counted only a few times. V is TRBV4-1 and J is TRBJ1-1, with D tentatively TRBD1 (6 bases). V was pared by 4 bases and J by 0 bases, with 9 bases between. Looked up from germline, CDR1 is MGHRA and CDR2 is YSYEKL. The CDR3 is 14 residues long. For the CDR3, the DNA is TGCGCCAGCAGCCGAGGACAGTTGAACACTGAAGCTTTCTTT. Amino acids: CASSRGQLNTEAFF.

The rearrangement links TRBV11-2 to TRBJ2-7; D gene uncertain. The CDR3 extends over 10 amino acids. Germline-derived CDR1 and CDR2 are SGHAT and FQNNGV. The germline V and J ends were trimmed by 5 bases and 4 bases, with 3 bases remaining between them. The CDR3 protein is CASSQYEQYF. Here the CDR3 DNA reads TGTGCCAGCAGCCAGTACGAGCAGTACTTC.

The rearrangement links TRBV7-8 to TRBJ2-3; D is possibly TRBD2 (7 bases). Germline V gene sequence: CDR1 SGHVS, CDR2 FQNEAQ. CDR3 size: 16 residues. Deletions cut 5 bases from V and 0 bases from J, with 15 bases between. CDR3 in DNA: TGTGCCAGCAGCGAGAGGGGGGGTCCTAGCACAGATACGCAGTATTTT. This codes for CASSERGGPSTDTQYF.

The chain is built from TRBV4-3 and TRBJ1-1, with a possible D match to TRBD1 (5 bases). There are 13 residues in the CDR3. Looked up from germline, CDR1 is LGHNA and CDR2 is YSLEER. The V end lost 4 bases, the J end lost 4 bases, and 10 bases lay between the germline ends. Here the CDR3 DNA reads TGCGCCAGCAGCCCAGTGGGGGGCACTGAAGCTTTCTTT. It encodes CASSPVGGTEAFF.

This sequence joins TRBV7-8 and TRBJ1-1; possibly TRBD1 for D (6 bases). The germline V gene encodes CDR1 SGHVS and CDR2 FQNEAQ. V was shortened by 2 bases and J by 3 bases, with 7 bases between the two germline ends. The CDR3 is 13 residues long. CDR3 region: CASSLSGDTEAFF. The CDR3 DNA sequence: TGTGCCAGCAGCTTATCAGGGGACACTGAAGCTTTCTTT.

This chain uses TRBV5-6 with TRBJ2-3; the match to TRBD2 covers 15 bases. Trimming at V came to 4 bases and at J to 2 bases, leaving 5 bases not matched to a gene. The CDR3 totals 17 residues. Germline V gene data show CDR1 as SGHDT and CDR2 as YYEEEE. The CDR3 protein is CASSPGLAGGPTDTQYF. CDR3 sequence (DNA): TGTGCCAGCAGCCCGGGACTAGCGGGGGGCCCCACAGATACGCAGTATTTT.

This chain links TRBV9 with TRBJ2-1; 8 bases align to TRBD2. The V gene end was trimmed by 3 bases and the J gene end by 1 base; junction bases not matched to a gene: 9. The CDR3 is 17 residues long. The germline gives CDR1 SGDLS, CDR2 YYNGEE. DNA for the CDR3: TGTGCCAGCAGCGAGAGGAGAAGCGGGGGTTCCTACAATGAGCAGTTCTTC. This encodes CASSERRSGGSYNEQFF.

The rearrangement joins TRBV4-1 to TRBJ2-5; D possibly corresponds to TRBD1 (5 bases). Trimming pared 4 bases from V and 5 bases from J, leaving 11 bases between. CDR1 and CDR2 (germline): MGHRA, YSYEKL. There are 13 residues in the CDR3. CDR3 bases: TGCGCCAGCAGCCCACAGGATCGGGAGACCCAGTACTTC. Protein: CASSPQDRETQYF.

This clone has just one count. The V call is TRBV7-9, the J call TRBJ2-1; D may match TRBD1 or TRBD2 (5 bases each). CDR3 size: 18 residues. Between the trimmed V and J ends, which lost 2 bases and 6 bases, there was a span of 23 bases. CDR1 SEHNR and CDR2 FQNEAQ come from the germline V gene (reference sequence). CDR3 residues: CASSLLAQPGHTINEQFF. Here the CDR3 DNA reads TGTGCCAGCAGCTTACTAGCACAACCCGGACATACAATCAATGAGCAGTTCTTC.

V usage is TRBV9 and J usage is TRBJ2-1; 11 nucleotides align to TRBD2. Trimming removed 0 bases from V and 1 base from J; junction bases left unmatched: 3. This CDR3 has 17 residues. Germline values: CDR1 SGDLS, CDR2 YYNGEE. The CDR3 spells CASSVASGGWSYNEQFF. The CDR3 DNA reads as TGTGCCAGCAGCGTAGCTAGCGGGGGGTGGTCCTACAATGAGCAGTTCTTC.

The CDR3 DNA follows: TGTGCCAGCGGAGCGGGGGGGCGCAATGAGCAGTTCTTC. Residues: CASGAGGRNEQFF. V usage is TRBV7-6 and J usage is TRBJ2-1; 10 bases agree with TRBD2. CDR3 length: 13 amino acids. In germline, CDR1 is SGHVS, CDR2 FNYEAQ. With V trimmed by 8 bases and J by 6 bases, 4 bases remained unmatched.

The sample holds one count of this clone. The V and J genes are TRBV11-2 and TRBJ2-3; D is unresolved. The germline V and J ends were trimmed by 5 bases and 6 bases, with 12 bases remaining between them. There are 13 residues in the CDR3. Germline CDR1 is SGHAT and CDR2 is FQNNGV. In nucleotides, the CDR3 is TGTGCCAGCAGCAGTGCCCGTCGGGATACGCAGTATTTT. This sequence encodes CASSSARRDTQYF.

This clone was picked up one time. The chain couples TRBV11-1 to TRBJ2-5, with 10 bases matching TRBD1. This CDR3 has 14 residues. The V segment lost 5 bases and the J segment 6 bases; nucleotides outside the gene matches: 6. Germline lookup yields CDR1 SGHAT and CDR2 FQDESV (reference sequence). CDR3 residues: CASSLGTGVQTQYF. The CDR3 DNA reads as TGTGCCAGCAGCCTTGGGACAGGGGTACAGACCCAGTACTTC.

The rearrangement uses TRBV28 and TRBJ2-5; D is unclear. CDR1 is MDHEN, CDR2 SYDVKM, per germline. V lost 5 bases, J lost 1 base, and 8 bases lay in between. The CDR3 spans 13 residues. The CDR3: CASSPRAQETQYF. The CDR3 DNA is TGTGCCAGCAGTCCCCGGGCCCAAGAGACCCAGTACTTC.

This clone was seen only a few times. This CDR3 is CASSIDGTFVAEQYF. The CDR3 bases are TGCGCCAGCAGCATCGACGGTACTTTTGTAGCCGAGCAGTACTTC. The chain links TRBV5-1 to TRBJ2-7; no reliable D call. Trimming took off 4 bases at V and 6 bases at J, with 20 bases between the two ends. CDR3 length: 15 residues. Germline assignment: CDR1 SGHRS and CDR2 YFSETQ.

V is TRBV19 and J is TRBJ2-7, with D hard to call. V was cut by 6 bases and J by 2 bases, with 11 bases left in between. There are 13 residues in the CDR3. Per germline, CDR1 LNHDA and CDR2 SQIVND (reference sequence). The CDR3 region is CASRDGQTYEQYF. The CDR3 DNA is TGTGCCAGTAGAGACGGGCAGACCTACGAGCAGTACTTC.

The chain carries TRBV28 and TRBJ2-3, with 8 bases lining up with TRBD1. Trimming at V came to 6 bases and at J to 4 bases, leaving 9 bases not matched to a gene. CDR3 length: 15 residues. Germline CDR1 and CDR2: MDHEN and SYDVKM. CDR3 protein: CASRRLGTGADTQYF. CDR3 sequence (DNA): TGTGCCAGCAGGCGGCTCGGGACAGGAGCAGATACGCAGTATTTT.

This rearrangement joins TRBV4-1 to TRBJ1-4; D unclear. Germline V lookup: CDR1 MGHRA, CDR2 YSYEKL. Trimming shortened V by 0 bases and J by 7 bases, and 12 bases separated the two germline ends. This CDR3 is 15 amino acids long. The CDR3 DNA sequence: TGCGCCAGCAGCCAAGAAGCAATGGAAGGTGAAAAACTGTTTTTT. It translates to CASSQEAMEGEKLFF.

The V gene is TRBV6-6, the J gene TRBJ1-1; D may be TRBD1 (5 bases). The length of the CDR3 is 15 residues. The germline V and J ends were trimmed by 0 bases and 4 bases, with 12 bases remaining between them. Germline-derived CDR1 and CDR2 are MNHNY and SVGAGI (reference sequence). CDR3 DNA: TGTGCCAGCAGTTACTCCGGGGGGACGGGCACTGAAGCTTTCTTT. This codes for CASSYSGGTGTEAFF.

V and J are TRBV7-2 and TRBJ1-3; D ambiguous. From germline, CDR1 is SGHTA and CDR2 FQGNSA. This CDR3 region has 16 residues. V lost 3 bases and J lost 0, with 12 bases in between. The DNA of the CDR3 is TGTGCCAGCAGCTTGGGGTACGTCCCCTCTGGAAACACCATATATTTT. Protein product: CASSLGYVPSGNTIYF. The full variable domain, in which reference TRBV7-2 and TRBJ1-3 provide the parts outside the CDR3, is GAGVSQSPSNKVTEKGKDVELRCDPISGHTALYWYRQSLGQGLEFLIYFQGNSAPDKSGLPSDRFSAERTGGSVSTLTIQRTQQEDSAVYLCASSLGYVPSGNTIYFGEGSWLTVV.

This sequence joins TRBV19 and TRBJ1-5; D gene uncertain. This CDR3 has 15 amino acids. V gave up 5 bases and J gave up 5 bases, with 16 bases separating them. Germline V gene data show CDR1 as LNHDA and CDR2 as SQIVND (reference sequence). CDR3 sequence: CASSPLTVSDQPQHF. In nucleotides, the CDR3 is TGTGCCAGTAGTCCCTTAACCGTCTCAGATCAGCCCCAGCATTTT.

The V gene is TRBV7-2, the J gene TRBJ2-5, with D unclear. CDR1 and CDR2 from the germline V gene are SGHTA and FQGNSA. The V and J ends lost 3 bases and 5 bases respectively, with 10 bases between them. The CDR3 has 13 amino acids. The CDR3 sequence: CASSLVGRETQYF. The CDR3 coding sequence is TGTGCCAGCAGCTTGGTAGGGCGGGAGACCCAGTACTTC.

The chain links TRBV5-1 to TRBJ2-7; 12 nucleotides agree with TRBD1. Germline-derived CDR1 and CDR2 are SGHRS and YFSETQ. The V gene end was trimmed by 2 bases and the J gene end by 2 bases; junction bases not matched to a gene: 8. This CDR3 has 17 amino acids. The CDR3 here is CASSFGTGGAGTYEQYF. In nucleotides, the CDR3 is TGCGCCAGCAGCTTCGGGACAGGGGGCGCAGGAACCTACGAGCAGTACTTC.

This chain connects TRBV7-8 to TRBJ2-1; 8 bases map to TRBD2. The CDR3 is 19 amino acids. J was trimmed by 1 base and V by 4 bases; bases with no gene match: 15. Germline V lookup: CDR1 SGHVS, CDR2 FQNEAQ. CDR3: CASSSRPGGRFLSYNEQFF. Written as DNA, the CDR3 is TGTGCCAGCAGCTCCCGTCCGGGGGGGCGGTTCCTTTCCTACAATGAGCAGTTCTTC.

This chain joins TRBV5-4 and TRBJ2-5, with 8 bases aligning to TRBD2. Trimming removed 5 bases from V and 3 bases from J; junction bases left unmatched: 6. CDR3 size: 14 residues. Looked up from germline, CDR1 is SGHNT and CDR2 is YYREEE (reference sequence). CDR3 region: CASRRSGGEETQYF. CDR3 nucleotide sequence: TGTGCCAGCAGACGGTCGGGGGGGGAAGAGACCCAGTACTTC.